One sample yielded the 10 T cell receptor beta chains listed below, sequenced in a study of blood T cell repertoires in COVID-19 (dated by TCRdb to between 2020 and 2021). Library preparation used the immunoSEQ multiplex PCR assay. TCRdb limited this immuneACCESS table to in-frame rearrangements with V and J called. A share of clones is missing; checked studies link under half to unresolved V genes, and the rest is unexplained. Across this sample there are 72,000 or so clones, with 80% to 85% seen only once. Roughly 8.3% of the sample goes to the ten largest clones. Sequenced: peripheral blood. These TCRs come from a human donor in a cohort sampled during active COVID-19.

The chain is built from TRBV6-5 and TRBJ2-7, with a possible D match to TRBD1 (6 bases). This CDR3 is built from 13 residues. Looked up from germline, CDR1 is MNHEY and CDR2 is SVGAGI. V dropped 6 bases and J dropped 2 bases, with 11 bases sitting between them. The CDR3: CASSADSTYEQYF. Here the CDR3 DNA reads TGTGCCAGCAGCGCGGACAGTACCTACGAGCAGTACTTC.

This clone has a single count. This rearrangement joins TRBV2 to TRBJ1-6; D is uncertain. Between the trimmed V and J ends, which lost 6 bases and 13 bases, there was a span of 10 bases. The CDR3 loop spans 11 amino acids. CDR1 and CDR2 from the germline V gene are SNHLY and FYNNEI. CDR3 coding DNA: TGTGCCAGCAGGGAGGTGGGTCCCCTCCACTTT. The encoded protein is CASREVGPLHF.

The V gene is TRBV27, the J gene TRBJ1-4; perhaps TRBD1 as D (6 bases). CDR1 and CDR2 (germline): MNHEY, SMNVEV (reference sequence). The CDR3 sequence is 15 residues long. Trimming stripped 3 bases from V and 3 bases from J, with 11 bases between. The CDR3 region has the DNA TGTGCCAGCAGTTTCCAGGGGTTTCCTAATGAAAAACTGTTTTTT. This encodes CASSFQGFPNEKLFF.

This chain connects TRBV2 to TRBJ2-7, with 7 nucleotides matching TRBD1. The V segment lost 6 bases and the J segment 1 base; nucleotides outside the gene matches: 9. The CDR3 contains 15 residues. The germline gives CDR1 SNHLY, CDR2 FYNNEI. CDR3 in DNA: TGTGCCAGCAGGCTCACAGGGGCCCCATCCTACGAGCAGTACTTC. This gives the protein CASRLTGAPSYEQYF.

The genes are TRBV6-5 and TRBJ1-5, with 7 positions matching TRBD1. Germline V CDR1 and CDR2: MNHEY, SVGAGI. The CDR3 loop spans 14 amino acids. V dropped 6 bases and J dropped 7; count of bases not matched to a gene: 9. This CDR3 reads CASRPDRAGQPQHF. The DNA for the CDR3 is TGTGCCAGCAGACCCGACAGGGCTGGCCAGCCCCAGCATTTT.

The chain uses TRBV7-3 and TRBJ2-2; tentatively, D is TRBD1 (5 bases). The V and J ends lost 5 bases and 0 bases respectively, with 10 bases between them. The CDR3 totals 15 residues. Germline CDR1 reads SGHTA; CDR2 reads FQGTGA. CDR3 in DNA: TGTGCCAGCAGCCCTGGGGCGTCGAACACCGGGGAGCTGTTTTTT. Translating gives CASSPGASNTGELFF.

The chain joins TRBV5-1 to TRBJ2-1; a weak D match, TRBD2 (7 bases). This CDR3 is built from 16 residues. Germline values: CDR1 SGHRS, CDR2 YFSETQ. The germline V and J ends were trimmed by 5 bases and 8 bases, with 23 bases remaining between them. DNA of the CDR3: TGCGCCAGCAGTTCCGCGGGGGCAGGGATTAGCGATGAGCAGTTCTTC. Protein: CASSSAGAGISDEQFF.

V is TRBV5-5 and J is TRBJ1-1; 9 nucleotides align to TRBD1. There are 14 residues in the CDR3. J was trimmed by 4 bases and V by 4 bases; bases with no gene match: 5. Looked up from germline, CDR1 is SGHKS and CDR2 is YYEKEE (reference sequence). CDR3 bases: TGTGCCAGCAGCCCCGGGACAGGGCCCACTGAAGCTTTCTTT. It specifies CASSPGTGPTEAFF.

The chain combines TRBV19 with TRBJ2-1; 7 bases are a match to TRBD1. From germline, CDR1 is LNHDA and CDR2 SQIVND (reference sequence). Germline trimming cut 5 bases from V and 5 bases from J; bases unmatched to any gene: 12. CDR3 length equals 16 residues. Written as DNA, the CDR3 is TGTGCCAGTAGTGCCCAACAGGGGAGAGCTGACAATGAGCAGTTCTTC. Its protein is CASSAQQGRADNEQFF.

The J gene is TRBJ1-1, the V gene TRBV20-1, with unresolved D. Germline CDR1 and CDR2: DFQATT and SNEGSKA (reference sequence). The CDR3 has 8 residues. V was cut by 6 bases and J by 10 bases, with 6 bases left in between. CDR3 region: CSAEGAFF. As DNA, the CDR3 is TGCAGTGCCGAGGGAGCTTTCTTT.